What follows are 32 T cell receptor beta chains derived from one specimen sequenced in a study of blood T cell repertoires in COVID-19. Repertoires were generated with immunoSEQ multiplex PCR, while TCRdb's copy carries only in-frame clones and drops some. This sample has about 160,000 clones; approximately 81% occur once, and the top ten carry about 10%. The sample consisted of peripheral blood. The receptors stem from a woman aged 80 or over with active or convalescent COVID-19.

V is TRBV6-1 and J is TRBJ2-5; possibly TRBD1 for D (6 bases). The CDR3 extends over 12 amino acids. V was pared by 3 bases and J by 9 bases, with 11 bases between. CDR1 is MNHNS, CDR2 SASEGT, per germline. CDR3 DNA: TGTGCCAGCAGTGACGGGACAATAGCCCAGTACTTC. It encodes CASSDGTIAQYF.

The rearrangement uses TRBV28 and TRBJ1-3, with unresolved D. The CDR3 covers 14 residues. Germline values: CDR1 MDHEN, CDR2 SYDVKM. Trimming removed 6 bases at V and 3 bases at J, with 12 bases between. The CDR3 nucleotides read TGTGCCAGCAGGGAGACTCTAGGTGGAAACACCATATATTTT. Protein product: CASRETLGGNTIYF.

The chain combines TRBV7-3 with TRBJ1-1; 7 bases match TRBD1. The trim removed 6 bases at V and 5 bases at J, leaving 9 bases unmatched. The germline V gene has CDR1 SGHTA and CDR2 FQGTGA. This CDR3 has 14 amino acids. This CDR3 reads CASRIWDRPTEAFF. The DNA of the CDR3 is TGTGCCAGCAGGATTTGGGACAGACCAACTGAAGCTTTCTTT.

The chain has TRBV12-3 or TRBV12-4 and TRBJ2-1; D may be TRBD2 (6 bases). The CDR3 is 12 amino acids. Trimming removed 7 bases from V and 9 bases from J, with 13 bases in between. The CDR3: CASTRRAPEQFF. As DNA, the CDR3 is TGTGCCAGCACCCGGAGGGCCCCTGAGCAGTTCTTC.

The chain couples TRBV28 to TRBJ1-5, with TRBD1 matching 7 bases. Germline CDR1 is MDHEN and CDR2 is SYDVKM. The length of the CDR3 is 13 residues. The ends lost 6 bases at V and 6 bases at J; junction bases unmatched: 5. In nucleotides, the CDR3 is TGTGCCAGCAGACAAAACAGGGGTCAGCCCCAGCATTTT. This gives the protein CASRQNRGQPQHF.

This chain connects TRBV9 to TRBJ1-3; 9 nucleotides agree with TRBD1. CDR3 size: 16 residues. Germline lookup yields CDR1 SGDLS and CDR2 YYNGEE. After removal of 0 bases from V and 4 bases from J, the junction contained 5 bases not matched to a gene. CDR3 nucleotide sequence: TGTGCCAGCAGCGTAGCCGGTGGGACAGGGGGAAACACCATATATTTT. Translating it yields CASSVAGGTGGNTIYF.

The V and J genes are TRBV6-1 and TRBJ1-6; possible D gene TRBD1, 5 bases. The V end was cut by 4 bases, the J end by 3 bases, with 13 bases between. The CDR3 extends over 16 amino acids. Germline V gene sequence: CDR1 MNHNS, CDR2 SASEGT. As DNA, the CDR3 is TGTGCCAGCAGTGGGGGGACTAGAATCTATAATTCACCCCTCCACTTT. It codes for CASSGGTRIYNSPLHF.

V is TRBV7-8 and J is TRBJ1-2, with 8 bases matching TRBD1. Germline CDR1 is SGHVS and CDR2 is FQNEAQ. The V segment lost 6 bases and the J segment 5 bases; nucleotides outside the gene matches: 11. The CDR3 extends over 15 amino acids. CDR3 region: CASRPDRGRPYGYTF. Written as DNA, the CDR3 is TGTGCCAGCAGACCAGACAGGGGTCGACCTTATGGCTACACCTTC.

For the CDR3, the DNA is TGTGCCAGCAGCCCGGGAGGGGCGCTTTATGGAAACACCATATATTTT. This encodes CASSPGGALYGNTIYF. The J gene is TRBJ1-3, the V gene TRBV14; tentatively, D is TRBD1 (5 bases). CDR1 is SGHDN, CDR2 FVKESK, per germline. The CDR3 runs to 16 residues. V was cut by 4 bases and J by 3 bases, with 16 bases left in between.

This chain uses TRBV6-4 with TRBJ1-2; 8 bases map to TRBD1. This CDR3 contains 15 residues. The V gene's germline CDR1 is MRHNA and CDR2 SNTAGT. V shed 4 bases and J 5 bases; nucleotides not matched to a gene: 9. The CDR3 DNA sequence: TGTGCCAGCAGTGTCGAGGCAGGGGGCGGATATGGCTACACCTTC. It specifies CASSVEAGGGYGYTF.

The chain has TRBV19 and TRBJ2-3; 7 bases line up with TRBD1. The CDR3 has 13 amino acids. Germline V gene sequence: CDR1 LNHDA, CDR2 SQIVND (reference sequence). DNA of the CDR3: TGTGCTTCGTCGGACAGGACCACAGATACGCAGTATTTT. It specifies CASSDRTTDTQYF.

This chain connects TRBV18 to TRBJ1-1; 7 bases line up with TRBD1. The V gene's germline CDR1 is KGHSH and CDR2 LQKENI. With V trimmed by 3 bases and J by 0 bases, 10 bases remained unmatched. The CDR3 totals 17 residues. This chain's CDR3 is CASSPSGTANLNTEAFF. The CDR3 DNA reads as TGTGCCAGCTCACCTTCCGGGACAGCGAATTTGAACACTGAAGCTTTCTTT.

The chain joins TRBV29-1 to TRBJ1-1, with TRBD1 identical over 8 bases. The V and J ends lost 4 bases and 8 bases, in that order; junction bases with no gene match: 6. The CDR3 contains 12 residues. The germline V gene encodes CDR1 SQVTM and CDR2 ANQGSEA. The CDR3 is CSVVPGGREAFF. The CDR3 coding sequence is TGCAGCGTTGTTCCAGGGGGCCGGGAAGCTTTCTTT.

The V gene is TRBV7-8, the J gene TRBJ1-5; the D is unclear. The CDR3 spans 12 residues. Germline values: CDR1 SGHVS, CDR2 FQNEAQ. Trimming took off 2 bases at V and 12 bases at J, with 11 bases between the two ends. CDR3 DNA: TGTGCCAGCAGCTTATTTTCCAGCGTCCAGCATTTT. This translates into CASSLFSSVQHF.

The CDR3 DNA is TGTGCCAGCAGCGAACTAGCGTTCATAGCAGATACGCAGTATTTT. Translation: CASSELAFIADTQYF. This chain uses TRBV11-2 with TRBJ2-3; 7 bases match TRBD2. Germline V CDR1 and CDR2: SGHAT, FQNNGV. This CDR3 region has 15 residues. V gave up 5 bases and J gave up 4 bases; unmatched junction bases: 9.

The J gene is TRBJ2-6, the V gene TRBV28; 8 nucleotides line up with TRBD2. CDR1 and CDR2 from the germline V gene are MDHEN and SYDVKM. V lost 5 bases and J lost 1; bases outside the gene matches: 7. The CDR3 consists of 17 residues. The CDR3 loop is CASSVAGFRSGANVLTF. The CDR3 DNA sequence: TGTGCCAGCAGTGTAGCGGGATTTAGGTCTGGGGCCAACGTCCTGACTTTC.

This clone has just one count. The chain joins TRBV7-8 to TRBJ2-1; 7 positions match TRBD2. Germline V gene data show CDR1 as SGHVS and CDR2 as FQNEAQ. The trim removed 3 bases at V and 5 bases at J, leaving 4 bases unmatched. The CDR3 is 14 amino acids. The CDR3 bases are TGTGCCAGCAGCTTGGGGGACTACCACAATGAGCAGTTCTTC. Protein sequence: CASSLGDYHNEQFF.

CDR3 loop: CASRVGQGLEQYF. The CDR3 DNA follows: TGTGCCAGCAGGGTGGGACAGGGACTGGAGCAGTACTTC. This chain uses TRBV2 with TRBJ2-7; TRBD1 agrees at 9 bases. This CDR3 is 13 amino acids long. Germline V CDR1 and CDR2: SNHLY, FYNNEI. V trimming: 6 bases; J trimming: 7 bases; junction bases outside the gene matches: 7.

This chain connects TRBV7-6 to TRBJ2-7; 11 bases match TRBD2. J was trimmed by 0 bases and V by 1 base; bases with no gene match: 2. This CDR3 has 16 residues. The germline V gene has CDR1 SGHVS and CDR2 FNYEAQ. Written as DNA, the CDR3 is TGTGCCAGCAGCTTAGGAACTAGCGGGAGCTCCTACGAGCAGTACTTC. Encoded protein: CASSLGTSGSSYEQYF.

The chain uses TRBV24-1 and TRBJ2-3; D is perhaps TRBD2 (5 bases). This CDR3 has 14 amino acids. The germline gives CDR1 KGHDR, CDR2 SFDVKD. V was clipped by 5 bases and J by 3 bases, with 11 bases between them. The DNA of the CDR3 is TGTGCCACCAGTGGGAGGCTAACTACAGATACGCAGTATTTT. Protein sequence: CATSGRLTTDTQYF.

The chain uses TRBV18 and TRBJ2-1, with D perhaps matching TRBD1 (6 bases). CDR3 length: 14 residues. The V and J ends lost 5 bases and 1 base respectively, with 9 bases between them. From germline, CDR1 is KGHSH and CDR2 LQKENI. The CDR3 nucleotides read TGTGCCAGCTCAAGGCAGGGGTCCTACAATGAGCAGTTCTTC. Residues: CASSRQGSYNEQFF.

The rearrangement uses TRBV28 and TRBJ2-1; 13 bases agree with TRBD2. This CDR3 comprises 15 residues. The V gene's germline CDR1 is MDHEN and CDR2 SYDVKM. V shed 5 bases and J 10 bases; nucleotides not matched to a gene: 8. Here the CDR3 reads CASSPWTSGSQEQFF. For the CDR3, the DNA is TGTGCCAGCAGTCCCTGGACTAGCGGGAGTCAAGAGCAGTTCTTC.

This clone was observed a few times. V and J are TRBV27 and TRBJ1-5; 7 bases line up with TRBD1. The CDR3 is 14 amino acids. The V segment lost 6 bases and the J segment 6 bases; nucleotides outside the gene matches: 8. Germline CDR1 is MNHEY and CDR2 is SMNVEV (reference sequence). The CDR3 reads CASSVDRAVQPQHF. The CDR3 nucleotides are TGTGCCAGCAGCGTAGACAGGGCCGTTCAGCCCCAGCATTTT.

The gene calls are TRBV18 and TRBJ1-1; D gene ambiguous. Germline V lookup: CDR1 KGHSH, CDR2 LQKENI. Trimming pared 6 bases from V and 7 bases from J, leaving 12 bases between. The CDR3 is 12 residues long. CDR3 coding DNA: TGTGCCAGCTCCCCAACGGAGGTTGAAGCTTTCTTT. This sequence encodes CASSPTEVEAFF.

The V call is TRBV11-3, the J call TRBJ2-3, with TRBD2 matching over 10 bases. The germline V gene has CDR1 SGHNT and CDR2 YENEEA. V was pared by 5 bases and J by 1 base, with 18 bases of the junction left unmatched. CDR3 length equals 20 residues. The CDR3 here is CASSNLLGLAGEEGTDTQYF. CDR3 bases: TGTGCCAGCAGCAATCTATTAGGGCTAGCGGGAGAGGAAGGCACAGATACGCAGTATTTT.

This clone appeared a few times. This chain uses TRBV30 with TRBJ2-7; 11 positions agree with TRBD1. This CDR3 has 16 residues. The V gene's germline CDR1 is GTSNPN and CDR2 SVGIG (reference sequence). V gave up 2 bases and J gave up 2 bases; unmatched junction bases: 8. CDR3 amino acids: CAWSSLPGQGAYEQYF. For the CDR3, the DNA is TGTGCCTGGAGTTCGCTCCCGGGACAGGGGGCCTACGAGCAGTACTTC.

In this sample, this clone turned up once. The chain carries TRBV10-3 and TRBJ2-1; 10 bases line up with TRBD2. J was trimmed by 10 bases and V by 11 bases; bases with no gene match: 8. In germline, CDR1 is ENHRY, CDR2 SYGVKD. CDR3 length equals 12 residues. CDR3 DNA: TGTGCCGCCGCTAGCGGGAGTTTAGAGCAGTTCTTC. It yields the protein CAAASGSLEQFF.

This chain joins TRBV19 and TRBJ2-2, with TRBD1 identical over 7 bases. The CDR3 has 15 residues. Trimming removed 5 bases from V and 4 bases from J; junction bases left unmatched: 7. Germline V gives CDR1 LNHDA, CDR2 SQIVND (reference sequence). DNA for the CDR3: TGTGCCAGTAGTGTCGACAGGGTAGGCACCGGGGAGCTGTTTTTT. It specifies CASSVDRVGTGELFF.

Points on this clone: The same CDR3 arises from other DNA sequences in this sample as well. J is TRBJ1-4 and V is TRBV6-5, with TRBD1 identical over 9 bases. This CDR3 has 14 residues. J was trimmed by 7 bases and V by 3 bases; bases with no gene match: 3. The germline V gene has CDR1 MNHEY and CDR2 SVGAGI. The CDR3 DNA sequence: TGTGCCAGCAGTTATTCGGGACAGGGTGAAAAACTGTTTTTT. Protein product: CASSYSGQGEKLFF.

This clone was counted between two and nine times. The rearrangement links TRBV6-2 or TRBV6-3 to TRBJ1-3; the match to TRBD1 covers 7 bases. There are 18 residues in the CDR3. Germline values: CDR1 MNHEY, CDR2 SVGEGT. V shed 6 bases and J 1 base; nucleotides not matched to a gene: 15. The CDR3 DNA reads TGTGCCAGCAGCCGATGGGGAAGGACAGGACGATCTGGAAACACCATATATTTT. It yields the protein CASSRWGRTGRSGNTIYF.

V gene TRBV10-3 combines with J gene TRBJ2-7; weak D call: TRBD2 (5 bases). The V end lost 2 bases, the J end lost 4 bases, and 12 bases lay between the germline ends. Germline V lookup: CDR1 ENHRY, CDR2 SYGVKD. The CDR3 is 14 amino acids. The CDR3 bases are TGTGCCATCAGTGAGGCGGGTTTAGAATACGAGCAGTACTTC. Translation: CAISEAGLEYEQYF.

This clone appeared a few times. Other DNA sequences from this sample encode an identical CDR3 as well. The V call is TRBV5-1, the J call TRBJ2-1; TRBD2 agrees at 11 bases. The CDR3 covers 15 residues. Germline values: CDR1 SGHRS, CDR2 YFSETQ. The V and J ends lost 4 bases and 3 bases, in that order; junction bases with no gene match: 3. CDR3 DNA sequence: TGCGCCAGCAGCCTGGGACTAGCGGACTACAATGAGCAGTTCTTC. It yields the protein CASSLGLADYNEQFF.